This entry features one TCR beta chain sequence. The source of the sample is a study of blood T cell repertoires in COVID-19. As for the study in general: PBMCs, B-cell-depleted T cells, or T cells were the source of the cDNA or gDNA that made up the material.

Deletions cut 0 bases from V and 5 bases from J, with 9 bases between. Germline CDR1 is SGHRS and CDR2 is YFSETQ. The CDR3 has 14 residues. It was during active infection that Seattle patients were enrolled and then longitudinally followed. Method: immunoSEQ multiplex PCR; TCRdb's copy keeps in-frame clones and lacks some. The profile shows about 160,000 clones, roughly 78% of them singletons. The specimen sequenced was peripheral blood. This chain links TRBV5-1 with TRBJ2-1; D is unclear. The source is a woman aged 55-69 years with COVID-19, enrolled during active disease. The CDR3 DNA sequence: TGCGCCAGCAGCTTGGGTTTGAGTGACAATGAGCAGTTCTTC. Its protein is CASSLGLSDNEQFF.